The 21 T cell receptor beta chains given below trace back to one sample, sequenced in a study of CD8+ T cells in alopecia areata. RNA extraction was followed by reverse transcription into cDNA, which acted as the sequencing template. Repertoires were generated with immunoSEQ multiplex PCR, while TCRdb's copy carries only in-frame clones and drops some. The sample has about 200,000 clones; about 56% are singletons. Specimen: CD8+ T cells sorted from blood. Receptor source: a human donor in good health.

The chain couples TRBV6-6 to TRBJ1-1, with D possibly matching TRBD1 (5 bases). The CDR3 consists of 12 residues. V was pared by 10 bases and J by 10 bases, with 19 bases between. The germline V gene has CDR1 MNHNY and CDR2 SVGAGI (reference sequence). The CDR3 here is CATLAGEIVAFF. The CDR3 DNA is TGTGCCACCCTGGCGGGGGAGATAGTAGCTTTCTTT.

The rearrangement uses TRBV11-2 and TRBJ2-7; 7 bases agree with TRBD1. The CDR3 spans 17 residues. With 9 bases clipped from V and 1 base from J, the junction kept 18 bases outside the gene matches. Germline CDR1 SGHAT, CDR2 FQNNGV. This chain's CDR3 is CASSSHFPGQSSYEQYF. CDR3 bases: TGTGCCAGTTCAAGCCATTTTCCGGGACAGTCTTCCTACGAGCAGTACTTC.

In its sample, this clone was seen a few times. CDR3 protein: CASSSGQLPEQYF. CDR3 bases: TGTGCCAGCAGCTCAGGACAGTTACCCGAGCAGTACTTC. The chain joins TRBV7-9 to TRBJ2-7; D may be TRBD1 (6 bases). V lost 4 bases and J 6 bases, leaving 13 bases between the germline ends. The V gene's germline CDR1 is SEHNR and CDR2 FQNEAQ (reference sequence). There are 13 residues in the CDR3.

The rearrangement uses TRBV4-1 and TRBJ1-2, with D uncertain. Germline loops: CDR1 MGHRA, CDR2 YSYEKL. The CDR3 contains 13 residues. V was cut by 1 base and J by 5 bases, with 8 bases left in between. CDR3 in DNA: TGCGCCAGCAGCCAAGGAGGTTTTTATGGCTACACCTTC. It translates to CASSQGGFYGYTF.

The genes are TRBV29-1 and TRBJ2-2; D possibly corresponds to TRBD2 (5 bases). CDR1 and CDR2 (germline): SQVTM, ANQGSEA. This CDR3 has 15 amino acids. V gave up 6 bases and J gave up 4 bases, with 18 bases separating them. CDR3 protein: CSVDLGAIGTGELFF. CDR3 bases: TGCAGCGTCGACTTGGGAGCGATCGGCACCGGGGAGCTGTTTTTT.

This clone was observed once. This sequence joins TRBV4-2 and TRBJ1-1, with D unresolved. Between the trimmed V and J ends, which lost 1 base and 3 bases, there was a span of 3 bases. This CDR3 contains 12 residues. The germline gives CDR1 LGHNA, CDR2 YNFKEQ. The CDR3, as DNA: TGTGCCAGCAGCCAAGGGGACACTGAAGCTTTCTTT. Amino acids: CASSQGDTEAFF.

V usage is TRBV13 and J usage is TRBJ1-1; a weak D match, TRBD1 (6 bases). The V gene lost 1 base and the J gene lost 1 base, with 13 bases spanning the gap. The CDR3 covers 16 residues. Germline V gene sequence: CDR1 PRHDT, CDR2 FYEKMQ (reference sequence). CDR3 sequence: CASSLATGQTNTEAFF. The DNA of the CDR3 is TGTGCCAGCAGCTTAGCCACCGGACAGACGAACACTGAAGCTTTCTTT.

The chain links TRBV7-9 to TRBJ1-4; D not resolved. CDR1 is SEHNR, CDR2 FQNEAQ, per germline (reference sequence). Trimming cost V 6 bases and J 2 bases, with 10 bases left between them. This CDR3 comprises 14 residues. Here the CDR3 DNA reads TGTGCCAGCAGTCCCATGGGGACTAATGAAAAACTGTTTTTT. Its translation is CASSPMGTNEKLFF.

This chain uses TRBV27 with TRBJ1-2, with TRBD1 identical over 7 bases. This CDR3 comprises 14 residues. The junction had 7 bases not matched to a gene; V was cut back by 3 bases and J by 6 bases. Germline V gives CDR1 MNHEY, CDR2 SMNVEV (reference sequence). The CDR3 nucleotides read TGTGCCAGCAGTTTTCAGGGGGGGTCGGATGGCTACACCTTC. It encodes CASSFQGGSDGYTF.

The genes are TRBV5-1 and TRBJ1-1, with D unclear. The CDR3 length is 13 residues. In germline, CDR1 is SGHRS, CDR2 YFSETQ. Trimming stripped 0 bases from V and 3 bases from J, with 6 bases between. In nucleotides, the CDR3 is TGCGCCAGCAGCTTGGGGGCCTACACTGAAGCTTTCTTT. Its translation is CASSLGAYTEAFF.

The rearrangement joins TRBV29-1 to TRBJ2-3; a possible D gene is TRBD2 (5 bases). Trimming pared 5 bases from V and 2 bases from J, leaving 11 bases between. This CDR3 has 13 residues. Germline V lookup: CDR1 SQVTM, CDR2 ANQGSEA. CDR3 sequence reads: CSVTGIHTDTQYF. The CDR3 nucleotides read TGCAGCGTTACCGGGATCCACACAGATACGCAGTATTTT.

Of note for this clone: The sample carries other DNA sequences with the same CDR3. The CDR3 sequence is CASSLSVAYEQYF. CDR3 coding DNA: TGTGCCAGCAGTTTATCGGTCGCCTACGAGCAGTACTTC. This chain joins TRBV27 and TRBJ2-7, with D hard to call. Trimming took off 0 bases at V and 2 bases at J, with 5 bases between the two ends. CDR1 is MNHEY and CDR2 is SMNVEV in the germline V gene (reference sequence). The CDR3 covers 13 residues.

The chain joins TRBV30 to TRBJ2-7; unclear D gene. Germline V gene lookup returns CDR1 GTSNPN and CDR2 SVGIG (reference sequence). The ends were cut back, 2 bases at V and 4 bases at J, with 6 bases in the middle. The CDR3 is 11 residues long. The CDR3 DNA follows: TGTGCCTGGAGTACAGAGTACGAGCAGTACTTC. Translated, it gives CAWSTEYEQYF.

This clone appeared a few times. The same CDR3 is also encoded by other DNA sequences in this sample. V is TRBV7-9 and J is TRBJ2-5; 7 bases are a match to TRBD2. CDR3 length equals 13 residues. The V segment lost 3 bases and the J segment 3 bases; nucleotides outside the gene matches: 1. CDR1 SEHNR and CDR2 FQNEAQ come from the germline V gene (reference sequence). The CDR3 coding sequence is TGTGCCAGCAGCTTCGGACTAGAAGAGACCCAGTACTTC. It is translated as CASSFGLEETQYF. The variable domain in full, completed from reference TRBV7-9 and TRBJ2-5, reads DTGVSQNPRHKITKRGQNVTFRCDPISEHNRLYWYRQTLGQGPEFLTYFQNEAQLEKSRLLSDRFSAERPKGSFSTLEIQRTEQGDSAMYLCASSFGLEETQYFGPGTRLLVL.

For the CDR3, the DNA is TGCGCCAGCAGCTTAATGGGGGCGCAAACTGAAGCTTTCTTT. Its translation is CASSLMGAQTEAFF. The genes are TRBV5-1 and TRBJ1-1, with D possibly matching TRBD1 (6 bases). Germline-derived CDR1 and CDR2 are SGHRS and YFSETQ. Trimming removed 2 bases at V and 5 bases at J, with 13 bases between. CDR3 length: 14 amino acids.

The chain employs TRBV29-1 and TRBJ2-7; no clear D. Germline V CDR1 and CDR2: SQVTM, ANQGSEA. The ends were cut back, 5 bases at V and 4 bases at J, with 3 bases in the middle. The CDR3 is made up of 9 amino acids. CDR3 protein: CSVRYEQYF. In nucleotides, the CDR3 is TGCAGCGTTCGGTACGAGCAGTACTTC.

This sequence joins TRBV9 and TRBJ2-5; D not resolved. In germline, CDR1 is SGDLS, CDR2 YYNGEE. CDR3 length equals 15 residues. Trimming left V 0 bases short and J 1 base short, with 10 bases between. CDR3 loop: CASSVGQTIQETQYF. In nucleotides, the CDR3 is TGTGCCAGCAGCGTAGGCCAAACGATCCAAGAGACCCAGTACTTC.

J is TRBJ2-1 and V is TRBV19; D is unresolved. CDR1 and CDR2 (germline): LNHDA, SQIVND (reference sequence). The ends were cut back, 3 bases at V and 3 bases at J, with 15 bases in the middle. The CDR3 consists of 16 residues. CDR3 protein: CASSIGSGEGYNEQFF. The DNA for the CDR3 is TGTGCCAGTAGTATTGGTTCTGGCGAAGGCTACAATGAGCAGTTCTTC.

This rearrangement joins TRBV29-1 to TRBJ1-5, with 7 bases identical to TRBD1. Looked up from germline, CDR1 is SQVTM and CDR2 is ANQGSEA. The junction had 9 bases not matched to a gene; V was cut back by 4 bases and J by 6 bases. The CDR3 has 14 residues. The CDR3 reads CSVGQGGMGQPQHF. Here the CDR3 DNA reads TGCAGCGTTGGACAGGGAGGGATGGGTCAGCCCCAGCATTTT.

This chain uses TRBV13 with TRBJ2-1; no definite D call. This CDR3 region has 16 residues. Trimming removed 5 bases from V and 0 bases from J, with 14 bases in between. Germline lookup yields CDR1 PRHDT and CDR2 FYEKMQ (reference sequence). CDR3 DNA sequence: TGTGCCAGCAGCACCCGGACCGCCAGCTCCTACAATGAGCAGTTCTTC. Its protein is CASSTRTASSYNEQFF.

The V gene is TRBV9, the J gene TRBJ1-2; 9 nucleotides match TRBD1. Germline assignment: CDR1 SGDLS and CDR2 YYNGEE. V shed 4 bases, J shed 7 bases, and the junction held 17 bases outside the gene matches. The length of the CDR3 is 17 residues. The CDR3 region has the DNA TGTGCCAGCAGCCCCCGGGACAGGGCCAGTACGTCCGGTGGCTACACCTTC. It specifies CASSPRDRASTSGGYTF. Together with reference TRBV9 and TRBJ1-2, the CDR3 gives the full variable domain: DSGVTQTPKHLITATGQRVTLRCSPRSGDLSVYWYQQSLDQGLQFLIQYYNGEERAKGNILERFSAQQFPDLHSELNLSSLELGDSALYFCASSPRDRASTSGGYTFGSGTRLTVV.